What follows are 29 T cell receptor beta chains derived from one specimen sequenced in a study of shared clonotypes between healthy human individuals. This table comes from immunoSEQ multiplex PCR, and its TCRdb copy is limited to in-frame clones, with some not included. Of 2 million or so clones listed, 85% to 95% are singletons. The sample taken for sequencing was naive CD4+ T cells sorted from blood. Documented subset: CD45RA+ positively selected. The receptors originated from a man aged 18 to 29 in good health.

The chain combines TRBV6-5 with TRBJ1-1; TRBD1 might be the D (6 bases). V was pared by 10 bases and J by 2 bases, with 20 bases between. Germline values: CDR1 MNHEY, CDR2 SVGAGI. The CDR3 extends over 15 amino acids. The CDR3 is CATKKTGPINTEAFF. The DNA for the CDR3 is TGTGCCACCAAAAAAACAGGGCCTATTAACACTGAAGCTTTCTTT.

The chain couples TRBV18 to TRBJ1-1; D is unclear. CDR1 is KGHSH, CDR2 LQKENI, per germline. The V gene lost 11 bases and the J gene lost 1 base, with 17 bases spanning the gap. CDR3 length: 14 residues. Here the CDR3 reads CAPPAVWPNTEAFF. CDR3 sequence (DNA): TGTGCCCCCCCGGCGGTATGGCCGAACACTGAAGCTTTCTTT.

The genes are TRBV10-2 and TRBJ2-3; 9 positions agree with TRBD2. The junction had 12 bases not matched to a gene; V was cut back by 5 bases and J by 3 bases. There are 17 residues in the CDR3. Per germline, CDR1 WSHSY and CDR2 SAAADI. The CDR3 DNA is TGCGCCAGCAGTCTAGCGGGGCGTCTCCGAAGAACAGATACGCAGTATTTT. Translated, it gives CASSLAGRLRRTDTQYF.

This sequence joins TRBV30 and TRBJ1-5; maybe TRBD1 (5 bases). The germline V gene has CDR1 GTSNPN and CDR2 SVGIG (reference sequence). This CDR3 contains 13 residues. V shed 1 base and J shed 5 bases, with 9 bases lying between them. The CDR3 region has the DNA TGTGCCTGGAGTGGGACAACCGATCAGCCCCAGCATTTT. As protein: CAWSGTTDQPQHF.

This chain links TRBV15 with TRBJ1-6; 8 bases match TRBD1. This CDR3 region has 18 residues. Germline CDR1 reads LNHNV; CDR2 reads YYDKDF (reference sequence). Trimming cost V 3 bases and J 0 bases; bases outside gene matches: 7. This CDR3 is CATSSSDRGSSYNSPLHF. CDR3 DNA: TGTGCCACCAGCAGCTCCGACAGGGGAAGCTCCTATAATTCACCCCTCCACTTT.

This chain uses TRBV10-3 with TRBJ1-1, with D perhaps TRBD1 (6 bases). The V end lost 3 bases, the J end lost 5 bases, and 13 bases lay between the germline ends. Germline lookup yields CDR1 ENHRY and CDR2 SYGVKD. The CDR3 sequence is 14 residues long. The CDR3 DNA reads TGTGCCATCAGTGATTCGGGGGGCGGAACTGAAGCTTTCTTT. Encoded protein: CAISDSGGGTEAFF.

The rearrangement joins TRBV19 to TRBJ1-6; D is unresolved. The CDR3 covers 16 residues. V dropped 6 bases and J dropped 0 bases, with 12 bases sitting between them. Per germline, CDR1 LNHDA and CDR2 SQIVND (reference sequence). CDR3 sequence reads: CASRDMRSSYNSPLHF. The CDR3 DNA reads TGTGCCAGTAGGGATATGAGAAGCTCCTATAATTCACCCCTCCACTTT.

The V gene is TRBV4-1, the J gene TRBJ1-5, with D unresolved. V lost 0 bases and J 9 bases, leaving 15 bases between the germline ends. This CDR3 spans 15 amino acids. Germline CDR1 is MGHRA and CDR2 is YSYEKL. This CDR3 reads CASSQERTARGPQHF. DNA of the CDR3: TGCGCCAGCAGCCAAGAGAGAACAGCCCGAGGGCCCCAGCATTTT.

The chain combines TRBV6-5 with TRBJ2-7; D tentatively fits TRBD1 or TRBD2 (7 bases each). CDR1 and CDR2 (germline): MNHEY, SVGAGI. CDR3 length equals 12 residues. The V end lost 4 bases, the J end lost 9 bases, and 13 bases lay between the germline ends. In DNA, the CDR3 is TGTGCCAGCAGTTCCACAGGGGAGGGGCAGTACTTC. It specifies CASSSTGEGQYF.

The chain combines TRBV6-4 with TRBJ2-3; 10 bases are shared with TRBD1. V lost 4 bases to trimming and J lost 2 bases; unmatched junction nucleotides: 6. The CDR3 has 16 amino acids. The V gene's germline CDR1 is MRHNA and CDR2 SNTAGT. The CDR3 is CASSAGTGAFTDTQYF. As DNA, the CDR3 is TGTGCCAGCAGTGCCGGGACAGGGGCGTTCACAGATACGCAGTATTTT.

Details on this clone: Other DNA sequences in this specimen translate into the identical CDR3. V gene TRBV10-3 combines with J gene TRBJ2-1; D remains unclear. The germline V and J ends were trimmed by 2 bases and 6 bases, with 2 bases remaining between them. The CDR3 is 11 amino acids. Germline V lookup: CDR1 ENHRY, CDR2 SYGVKD. Written as DNA, the CDR3 is TGTGCCATCAGTGAGGGCAATGAGCAGTTCTTC. Residues: CAISEGNEQFF.

This chain connects TRBV2 to TRBJ2-1; TRBD2 agrees at 12 bases. After removal of 7 bases from V and 0 bases from J, the junction contained 13 bases not matched to a gene. CDR1 is SNHLY, CDR2 FYNNEI, per germline. The CDR3 totals 19 residues. Written as DNA, the CDR3 is TGTGCCAGCACAGCACGGACTAGCGGGGCCTCGAGCTCCTACAATGAGCAGTTCTTC. This translates into CASTARTSGASSSYNEQFF.

The chain carries TRBV6-4 and TRBJ1-5; perhaps TRBD1 as D (5 bases). The V end lost 3 bases, the J end lost 0 bases, and 6 bases lay between the germline ends. CDR3 size: 14 residues. Germline V gives CDR1 MRHNA, CDR2 SNTAGT. The CDR3 sequence: CASSDRGSNQPQHF. CDR3 coding DNA: TGTGCCAGCAGTGATAGGGGTAGCAATCAGCCCCAGCATTTT.

CDR3 coding DNA: TGTGCCAGCAGCCAGACACCCCAGGGAGGAGGCTACACCTTC. Translation: CASSQTPQGGGYTF. The rearrangement joins TRBV7-2 to TRBJ1-2; D is perhaps TRBD1 (5 bases). Trimming cost V 5 bases and J 8 bases, with 18 bases left between them. CDR1 and CDR2 from the germline V gene are SGHTA and FQGNSA. The CDR3 extends over 14 amino acids. The variable domain in full, completed from reference TRBV7-2 and TRBJ1-2, reads GAGVSQSPSNKVTEKGKDVELRCDPISGHTALYWYRQSLGQGLEFLIYFQGNSAPDKSGLPSDRFSAERTGGSVSTLTIQRTQQEDSAVYLCASSQTPQGGGYTFGSGTRLTVV.

The rearrangement links TRBV6-1 to TRBJ2-1, with TRBD2 identical over 9 bases. CDR1 MNHNS and CDR2 SASEGT come from the germline V gene. The J segment lost 4 bases and the V segment lost 7 bases, leaving 8 bases of the junction unmatched. The CDR3 length is 15 residues. CDR3 DNA sequence: TGTGCCAGCAACCTGGGTAGCGGGGGATACAATGAGCAGTTCTTC. The encoded protein is CASNLGSGGYNEQFF.

To note about this clone: Since a much larger clone is just one base distant, this may be a read error. Distinct nucleotide sequences in the sample also encode this CDR3. The chain couples TRBV7-2 to TRBJ2-2; unclear D gene. Deletions cut 2 bases from V and 5 bases from J, with 3 bases between. The CDR3 extends over 12 amino acids. Per germline, CDR1 SGHTA and CDR2 FQGNSA. This chain's CDR3 is CASSLNTGELFF. For the CDR3, the DNA is TGTGCCAGCAGCTTAAATACCGGGGAGCTGTTTTTT.

CDR3 sequence reads: CASNPDGGSGEQYF. The CDR3 nucleotides are TGTGCCAGCAACCCCGACGGGGGTTCCGGGGAGCAGTACTTC. The gene calls are TRBV6-5 and TRBJ2-7; perhaps TRBD2 as D (6 bases). The CDR3 sequence is 14 residues long. Trimming took 7 bases from V and 7 from J, leaving 20 bases between them. Germline V gives CDR1 MNHEY, CDR2 SVGAGI.

This chain joins TRBV6-5 and TRBJ2-1; the D is unclear. Germline CDR1 MNHEY, CDR2 SVGAGI. The CDR3 runs 14 residues. The V and J ends lost 2 bases and 9 bases respectively, with 14 bases between them. CDR3 bases: TGTGCCAGCAGTTACGGGCATGCTAGGATTGAGCAGTTCTTC. Its protein is CASSYGHARIEQFF.

This chain uses TRBV27 with TRBJ2-7, with D perhaps given as TRBD1 or TRBD2 (6 bases each). Per germline, CDR1 MNHEY and CDR2 SMNVEV (reference sequence). The ends were cut back, 5 bases at V and 3 bases at J, with 14 bases in the middle. This CDR3 is 14 amino acids long. The CDR3 loop reads CASSLLRDNYEQYF. CDR3 DNA: TGTGCCAGCAGTCTGCTGCGGGACAACTACGAGCAGTACTTC.

The chain recombines TRBV9 with TRBJ2-3, with 7 bases matching TRBD1. V dropped 4 bases and J dropped 3; count of bases not matched to a gene: 5. Looked up from germline, CDR1 is SGDLS and CDR2 is YYNGEE. The CDR3 is 14 residues long. The CDR3 region has the DNA TGTGCCAGCAGCACGTCGACAGGGACAGATACGCAGTATTTT. It encodes CASSTSTGTDTQYF.

V gene TRBV28 combines with J gene TRBJ2-3; 14 nucleotides agree with TRBD2. The germline CDR1 and CDR2 sequences are MDHEN and SYDVKM. Losses at the gene ends were 6 bases for V and 3 bases for J; bases not matched to a gene: 2. CDR3 length: 15 amino acids. The CDR3 loop is CASSRTSGGTDTQYF. The CDR3 bases are TGTGCCAGCAGCCGGACTAGCGGGGGGACAGATACGCAGTATTTT.

Worth noting for this clone: Other DNA sequences in this specimen translate into the identical CDR3. V usage is TRBV5-1 and J usage is TRBJ1-2; D gene ambiguous. The CDR3 runs to 13 residues. Germline assignment: CDR1 SGHRS and CDR2 YFSETQ. V was clipped by 0 bases and J by 3 bases, with 6 bases between them. CDR3 bases: TGCGCCAGCAGCTTGGAGGGAGACTATGGCTACACCTTC. It yields the protein CASSLEGDYGYTF.

With respect to this clone: The sample contains more than one DNA sequence encoding this CDR3. This chain connects TRBV7-3 to TRBJ1-2, with a possible D match to TRBD1 (6 bases). V dropped 2 bases and J dropped 4 bases, with 8 bases sitting between them. The CDR3 is 13 amino acids. Germline V gene lookup returns CDR1 SGHTA and CDR2 FQGTGA. CDR3 loop: CASSLEGGYGYTF. The CDR3 DNA sequence: TGTGCCAGCAGCTTAGAAGGGGGCTATGGCTACACCTTC.

The chain has TRBV9 and TRBJ1-1; D remains unclear. The CDR3 has 13 residues. CDR1 and CDR2 from the germline V gene are SGDLS and YYNGEE. With 3 bases removed from V and 1 base from J, the gap between germline ends came to 7 bases. The CDR3 bases are TGTGCCAGCAGCGACCACTCGAACACTGAAGCTTTCTTT. This translates into CASSDHSNTEAFF.

A single count supports this clone. This rearrangement joins TRBV7-9 to TRBJ2-1; TRBD1 is a possible D gene (6 bases). Trimming stripped 5 bases from V and 4 bases from J, with 15 bases between. Looked up from germline, CDR1 is SEHNR and CDR2 is FQNEAQ (reference sequence). This CDR3 has 15 amino acids. The DNA for the CDR3 is TGTGCCAGCAGCCCGATGACAGGTTTTTACAATGAGCAGTTCTTC. Amino acid sequence: CASSPMTGFYNEQFF.

The V call is TRBV6-1, the J call TRBJ1-1; D is undetermined. The CDR3 extends over 13 amino acids. The germline V gene has CDR1 MNHNS and CDR2 SASEGT. V was trimmed by 4 bases and J by 1 base, leaving 7 bases between them. The CDR3 DNA is TGTGCCAGCAGTGTTTTCAGGAACACTGAAGCTTTCTTT. Translating gives CASSVFRNTEAFF.

The gene calls are TRBV11-2 and TRBJ2-2; no definite D call. The V end lost 7 bases, the J end lost 8 bases, and 11 bases lay between the germline ends. CDR3 length equals 12 residues. CDR1 and CDR2 (germline): SGHAT, FQNNGV. The CDR3 loop reads CASTFRSGELFF. CDR3 in DNA: TGTGCCAGCACCTTCCGTTCTGGGGAGCTGTTTTTT.

The rearrangement uses TRBV19 and TRBJ1-2; perhaps TRBD1 as D (5 bases). V was shortened by 4 bases and J by 5 bases, with 17 bases between the two germline ends. Germline V gives CDR1 LNHDA, CDR2 SQIVND (reference sequence). CDR3 size: 15 residues. The CDR3 here is CASSKRDLETYGYTF. The CDR3 nucleotides are TGTGCCAGTAGTAAAAGGGACCTGGAAACGTATGGCTACACCTTC.

The V call is TRBV5-1, the J call TRBJ2-2; no reliable D call. The germline V gene encodes CDR1 SGHRS and CDR2 YFSETQ. V was trimmed by 3 bases and J by 0 bases, leaving 9 bases between them. This CDR3 is built from 15 residues. The CDR3 bases are TGCGCCAGCAGCTCCCAGAGCGCGAACACCGGGGAGCTGTTTTTT. Its protein is CASSSQSANTGELFF.